The rows below give T cell receptor beta chains drawn from one sample of a study of identifying expanded T cells in peripheral blood. The method was immunoSEQ multiplex PCR; TCRdb's version includes in-frame clones alone and lacks a portion of them. The table lists tens of thousands of clones, about 88% of them singletons. Sequenced sample: blood. These receptors were collected from a person aged 18 to 75 in good health. Each CDR3 is given with its conserved first and last residue. The order of the fields is V gene, D gene, clone size, J gene, CDR3 DNA, CDR3 protein. The D gene is left open where the match is weak. Size is stated for part of the rows, as once, few or many counts, or as a class when the clone is expanded.

v_call: TRBV6-6; d_call: TRBD1; clone_size: NA; j_call: TRBJ1-2; cdr3_nt: TGTGCCAGCAATCCCCAGGACAGGTCCCTCTATGGCTACACCTTC; cdr3_aa: CASNPQDRSLYGYTF
v_call: TRBV13; d_call: TRBD1; clone_size: NA; j_call: TRBJ1-2; cdr3_nt: TGTGCCAGCAGCTTAGGGGATAAGACCAAGACAGGGGATGGCTATGGCTACACCTTC; cdr3_aa: CASSLGDKTKTGDGYGYTF
v_call: TRBV29-1; d_call: NA; clone_size: NA; j_call: TRBJ2-1; cdr3_nt: TGCAGCGTTGTTGCTGACGACTACAATGAGCAGTTCTTC; cdr3_aa: CSVVADDYNEQFF
v_call: TRBV10-3; d_call: TRBD1; clone_size: NA; j_call: TRBJ2-3; cdr3_nt: TGTGCCATACTCTCCGGGGACAGGGGCACAGATACGCAGTATTTT; cdr3_aa: CAILSGDRGTDTQYF
v_call: TRBV5-1; d_call: TRBD2; clone_size: few; j_call: TRBJ2-6; cdr3_nt: TGCGCCAGCAGCTTGGTTCCGGGGGGGAGCTCTGGGGCCAACGTCCTGACTTTC; cdr3_aa: CASSLVPGGSSGANVLTF
v_call: TRBV29-1; d_call: NA; clone_size: NA; j_call: TRBJ2-6; cdr3_nt: TGCAGCGTTGAAGATCAAGGCTCTGGGGCCAACGTCCTGACTTTC; cdr3_aa: CSVEDQGSGANVLTF
v_call: TRBV4-1; d_call: TRBD1; clone_size: once; j_call: TRBJ1-5; cdr3_nt: TGCGCCAGCAGCCAAGATCGTACAGGGGGTCGGCCCCAGCATTTT; cdr3_aa: CASSQDRTGGRPQHF
v_call: TRBV6-1; d_call: NA; clone_size: once; j_call: TRBJ1-2; cdr3_nt: TGTGCCAGCAGTGAATGGGGGCTAGGGGTCTATGGCTACACCTTC; cdr3_aa: CASSEWGLGVYGYTF
v_call: TRBV23-1; d_call: NA; clone_size: NA; j_call: TRBJ1-5; cdr3_nt: TGCGCCAGCAGTCCCGTCGCGACAGACTATCAGCCCCAGCATTTT; cdr3_aa: CASSPVATDYQPQHF
v_call: TRBV11-2; d_call: NA; clone_size: NA; j_call: TRBJ2-2; cdr3_nt: TGTGCCAGCAGCCCCGGACGAGGTACCGGGGAGCTGTTTTTT; cdr3_aa: CASSPGRGTGELFF
v_call: TRBV4-3; d_call: TRBD2; clone_size: NA; j_call: TRBJ2-7; cdr3_nt: TGCGCCAGCAGCCAAGGCTGGGGGACTAGCGGCTACGAGCAGTACTTC; cdr3_aa: CASSQGWGTSGYEQYF
v_call: TRBV6-6; d_call: NA; clone_size: few; j_call: TRBJ2-7; cdr3_nt: TGTGCCAGCAGTTACCAGGCATCCTACGAGCAGTACTTC; cdr3_aa: CASSYQASYEQYF
v_call: TRBV6-5; d_call: NA; clone_size: NA; j_call: TRBJ1-1; cdr3_nt: TGTGCCAGCAGGTCAGGGCTTTCGGCTTTCTTT; cdr3_aa: CASRSGLSAFF
v_call: TRBV5-5; d_call: NA; clone_size: NA; j_call: TRBJ1-1; cdr3_nt: TGTGCCAGCAGCTTGCAACCGACGAACACTGAAGCTTTCTTT; cdr3_aa: CASSLQPTNTEAFF
v_call: TRBV10-3; d_call: NA; clone_size: NA; j_call: TRBJ2-7; cdr3_nt: TGTGCCATCAGTGCCGGGACTGCGGAGCAGTACTTC; cdr3_aa: CAISAGTAEQYF
v_call: TRBV7-2; d_call: NA; clone_size: NA; j_call: TRBJ1-6; cdr3_nt: TGTGCCAGCAGCGACCGGGACGGTCTAGTCAATTCACCCCTCCACTTT; cdr3_aa: CASSDRDGLVNSPLHF
v_call: TRBV14; d_call: NA; clone_size: NA; j_call: TRBJ2-7; cdr3_nt: TGTGCCAGCAGCCAAAGTCCAGGATTAACCTACGAGCAGTACTTC; cdr3_aa: CASSQSPGLTYEQYF
v_call: TRBV7-7; d_call: NA; clone_size: NA; j_call: TRBJ2-7; cdr3_nt: TGTGCTAGCAGCTTGGCGGACGGCTACGAGCAGTACTTC; cdr3_aa: CASSLADGYEQYF
v_call: TRBV27; d_call: NA; clone_size: NA; j_call: TRBJ1-6; cdr3_nt: TGTGCCAGCAGTTTAAAATTGTGGGGGGTAGACTTT; cdr3_aa: CASSLKLWGVDF
v_call: TRBV18; d_call: NA; clone_size: NA; j_call: TRBJ1-3; cdr3_nt: TGTGCCAGCTCACCACCGGGAGTCTCTGGAAACACCATATATTTT; cdr3_aa: CASSPPGVSGNTIYF
v_call: TRBV11-2; d_call: NA; clone_size: NA; j_call: TRBJ2-2; cdr3_nt: TGTGCCAGCAGCTCCAGCGTCGCGAACACCGGGGAGCTGTTTTTT; cdr3_aa: CASSSSVANTGELFF
v_call: TRBV6-1; d_call: NA; clone_size: NA; j_call: TRBJ2-7; cdr3_nt: TGTGCCAGCAGCCGGGTGCGCCACTACGAGCAGTACTTC; cdr3_aa: CASSRVRHYEQYF
v_call: TRBV29-1; d_call: TRBD1; clone_size: NA; j_call: TRBJ2-7; cdr3_nt: TGCAGCGTTGGAGAGGGGGCGGTTGAAGAGCAGTACTTC; cdr3_aa: CSVGEGAVEEQYF
v_call: TRBV11-3; d_call: NA; clone_size: NA; j_call: TRBJ2-3; cdr3_nt: TGTGCCAGCAGCTTAGGACGGAGCACAGATACGCAGTATTTT; cdr3_aa: CASSLGRSTDTQYF
v_call: TRBV5-8; d_call: TRBD1; clone_size: NA; j_call: TRBJ1-5; cdr3_nt: TGTGCCAGCAGCTTACAGGGGGATCAGCCCCAGCATTTT; cdr3_aa: CASSLQGDQPQHF
v_call: TRBV4-1; d_call: NA; clone_size: NA; j_call: TRBJ1-1; cdr3_nt: TGCGCCAGCAGGTACAGGGCCTTGAACACTGAAGCTTTCTTT; cdr3_aa: CASRYRALNTEAFF
v_call: TRBV19; d_call: TRBD1; clone_size: few; j_call: TRBJ2-7; cdr3_nt: TGTGCCAGTAGATCTCGGACAGGGGGCTCCTACGAGCAGTACTTC; cdr3_aa: CASRSRTGGSYEQYF
v_call: TRBV7-2; d_call: NA; clone_size: NA; j_call: TRBJ1-2; cdr3_nt: TGTGCCAGCAGCCTGCGAGGAGAGGCAGGCCACGGCGGTGGCTACACCTTC; cdr3_aa: CASSLRGEAGHGGGYTF
v_call: TRBV28; d_call: NA; clone_size: once; j_call: TRBJ2-7; cdr3_nt: TGTGCCAGCAGCCCGCCGGGGCGGGGTGTTCAACGGCAGTACTTC; cdr3_aa: CASSPPGRGVQRQYF
v_call: TRBV6-6; d_call: TRBD1; clone_size: NA; j_call: TRBJ2-7; cdr3_nt: TGTGCCAGCAGTTACTCGGAGGGACAGGGAGTTCCGTACTTC; cdr3_aa: CASSYSEGQGVPYF
v_call: TRBV9; d_call: TRBD1; clone_size: NA; j_call: TRBJ1-1; cdr3_nt: TGTGCCAGCAGCGTAGGGACAGGGAACACTGAAGCTTTCTTT; cdr3_aa: CASSVGTGNTEAFF
v_call: TRBV19; d_call: NA; clone_size: NA; j_call: TRBJ2-5; cdr3_nt: TGTGCCAGTAGTATCCCGGGAATGAAAGAGACCCAGTACTTC; cdr3_aa: CASSIPGMKETQYF
v_call: TRBV7-2; d_call: NA; clone_size: NA; j_call: TRBJ2-5; cdr3_nt: TGTGCCAGCAGCTCAAATTCCCTACCTCCAGGGACCCAGTACTTC; cdr3_aa: CASSSNSLPPGTQYF
v_call: TRBV5-1; d_call: TRBD1; clone_size: NA; j_call: TRBJ2-7; cdr3_nt: TGCGCCAGCAACTCCGTAGGACAGGGAGGCGAGCAGTACTTC; cdr3_aa: CASNSVGQGGEQYF
v_call: TRBV6-5; d_call: TRBD1; clone_size: few; j_call: TRBJ1-1; cdr3_nt: TGTGCCAGCAGTTACTCGATCCAGGGGGGTGAAGCTTTCTTT; cdr3_aa: CASSYSIQGGEAFF
v_call: TRBV9; d_call: NA; clone_size: NA; j_call: TRBJ1-6; cdr3_nt: TGTGCCAGCAGCGGCGGGGATGGTTATTCACCCCTCCACTTT; cdr3_aa: CASSGGDGYSPLHF
v_call: TRBV5-1; d_call: NA; clone_size: NA; j_call: TRBJ2-7; cdr3_nt: TGCGCCAGCAGCTCAACCAGGGGTATCCACGAGCAGTACTTC; cdr3_aa: CASSSTRGIHEQYF
v_call: TRBV6-5; d_call: NA; clone_size: NA; j_call: TRBJ2-7; cdr3_nt: TGTGCCAGCAGTTACATCCCAGGACTGTCCGAGCAGTACTTC; cdr3_aa: CASSYIPGLSEQYF
v_call: TRBV29-1; d_call: TRBD2; clone_size: NA; j_call: TRBJ2-3; cdr3_nt: TGCAGCGCCGCACTAGCGGGAGTCACAGATACGCAGTATTTT; cdr3_aa: CSAALAGVTDTQYF
v_call: TRBV6-5; d_call: NA; clone_size: NA; j_call: TRBJ1-3; cdr3_nt: TGTGCCAGCAGTTACTCTCAGGGCCTCTCTGGAAACACCATATATTTT; cdr3_aa: CASSYSQGLSGNTIYF
v_call: TRBV6-4; d_call: NA; clone_size: NA; j_call: TRBJ2-7; cdr3_nt: TGTGCCAGCAGCACCCTGGCCTACGAGCAGTACTTC; cdr3_aa: CASSTLAYEQYF
v_call: TRBV5-1; d_call: NA; clone_size: NA; j_call: TRBJ2-7; cdr3_nt: TGCGCCAGCAGCACACGGGCTGGCGGCTACGAGCAGTACTTC; cdr3_aa: CASSTRAGGYEQYF
v_call: TRBV5-1; d_call: NA; clone_size: NA; j_call: TRBJ1-5; cdr3_nt: TGCGCCAGCAGCTTAACCCATGGTCAGCCCCAGCATTTT; cdr3_aa: CASSLTHGQPQHF
v_call: TRBV7-2; d_call: NA; clone_size: NA; j_call: TRBJ1-1; cdr3_nt: TGTGCCAGCAGCCCCTTTGTAGCAGGGGCTTTCTTT; cdr3_aa: CASSPFVAGAFF
v_call: TRBV4-2; d_call: NA; clone_size: few; j_call: TRBJ2-1; cdr3_nt: TGTGCCAGCAGCCAAGTTGGGGACAATGAGCAGTTCTTC; cdr3_aa: CASSQVGDNEQFF
v_call: TRBV30; d_call: NA; clone_size: NA; j_call: TRBJ2-2; cdr3_nt: TGTGCCTGGAGTCCCAGCACGAACACCGGGGAGCTGTTTTTT; cdr3_aa: CAWSPSTNTGELFF
v_call: TRBV2; d_call: NA; clone_size: NA; j_call: TRBJ2-7; cdr3_nt: TGTGCCAGCACCAGGACCGCTCGCCTGAGCTCCTACGAGCAGTACTTC; cdr3_aa: CASTRTARLSSYEQYF
v_call: TRBV2; d_call: NA; clone_size: NA; j_call: TRBJ1-2; cdr3_nt: TGTGCCAGCCAAGGGCAAGGACAGAGCTATGGCTACACCTTC; cdr3_aa: CASQGQGQSYGYTF
v_call: TRBV11-2; d_call: NA; clone_size: NA; j_call: TRBJ2-7; cdr3_nt: TGTGCCGTACCGGGGGTCGGGATAAACGAGCAGTACTTC; cdr3_aa: CAVPGVGINEQYF
v_call: TRBV19; d_call: NA; clone_size: NA; j_call: TRBJ1-6; cdr3_nt: TGTGCCAGTAGTTCCAGCTCAAATTCACCCCTCCACTTT; cdr3_aa: CASSSSSNSPLHF
v_call: TRBV7-9; d_call: NA; clone_size: NA; j_call: TRBJ2-7; cdr3_nt: TGTGCCAGCAGCGGGCTCCGGGAAGGGGGTAGCTACGAGCAGTACTTC; cdr3_aa: CASSGLREGGSYEQYF
v_call: TRBV6-5; d_call: NA; clone_size: NA; j_call: TRBJ1-1; cdr3_nt: TGTGCCAGCAGCTACACGGGCACTGAAGCTTTCTTT; cdr3_aa: CASSYTGTEAFF
v_call: TRBV19; d_call: NA; clone_size: NA; j_call: TRBJ2-5; cdr3_nt: TGTGCCAGTAGTACCCTAGGACAGTTACTTCAAGAGACCCAGTACTTC; cdr3_aa: CASSTLGQLLQETQYF
v_call: TRBV28; d_call: NA; clone_size: NA; j_call: TRBJ2-2; cdr3_nt: TGTGCCACCGGACTTACAGGGTCCAACGGGGAGCTGTTTTTT; cdr3_aa: CATGLTGSNGELFF
v_call: TRBV11-1; d_call: NA; clone_size: NA; j_call: TRBJ2-2; cdr3_nt: TGTGCCAGCAGCTTAGATCACGTGGGCGGGGAGCTGTTTTTT; cdr3_aa: CASSLDHVGGELFF